This TCR beta chain was sequenced for a study of CD8+ T cells in alopecia areata. Study as a whole: C3H/HeJ donors with spontaneous alopecia, about 6-12 months old, supplied skin grafts to roughly 6-10-week-old female C3H/HeJ mice. General study findings and limits: Patients displayed less clarity in TCR sharing than mice, a finding possibly related to HLA. Normal skin's resident alphabeta T cells are also sequenced in scalp samples. Lesional tissue from the scalp (especially in alopecia totalis/universalis) showed higher clonality than normal scalp.

Per the germline V gene, CDR1 is LGHNA and CDR2 is YNLKQL (reference sequence). The trim removed 0 bases at V and 0 bases at J, leaving 3 bases unmatched. This CDR3 region has 17 residues. Extraction and reverse transcription of RNA yielded cDNA as the sequencing template. Sequencing was performed with immunoSEQ multiplex PCR; in TCRdb, only in-frame clones are kept and a portion is missing. The sample includes about 270,000 clones, none of them occurring once. Comment on this clone: The antigen remains unidentified. Any gene name here is a mouse gene name. The read terminates 4 residues ahead of where the CDR3 ends, so the germline J gene completes it.

The study sorted pooled cutaneous lymph node cells by CD4, CD8alpha, NKG2D, NKG2ACE and other markers. Sequencing was performed on CD4+ T cells sorted from a lymph node. This TCR was sampled from a C3H/HeJ mouse with alopecia areata. These mice share the MHC haplotype H2-k. V gene TRBV5 combines with J gene TRBJ2-3; TRBD2 matches 10 bases. The CDR3: CASSQEGLGISAETLYF. CDR3 bases read: TGTGCCAGCAGCCAAGAGGGACTGGGGATTAGTGCAGAA.